The source of this TCR beta chain is a study of T cells in Graves' hyperthyroidism and ophthalmopathy. The CDR3 contains 15 residues. Germline values: CDR1 SGHTA, CDR2 FQGTGA. This clonotype was detected only once. One end of the junction varies from germline; a read error may be responsible. Researchers barred patients who had uncontrolled infection, other autoimmune disease, pregnancy or lactation. The authors obtained PBMCs from over 8 ml of fresh peripheral blood. There were TCR beta CDR3 regions amplified from RNA transcripts. An initial round of RT-PCR targeting the TCR CDR3 relied on the HTBI primer set. Via MiXCR, TCRdb re-called the multiplex PCR reads, giving one row per CDR3 protein. The data contain 250,000 or so distinct CDR3 sequences, 15% to 20% of them singletons.

The clonotype originates from a woman under 30 with Graves' ophthalmopathy. The chain employs TRBV7-3 and TRBJ2-3, with a tentative D call TRBD2 (6 bases). The sample was blood. CDR3 bases: TGCGCCAGCAGCCGGGTGTGGGGGGTCCCAGATACGCAGTATTTT. Translating gives CASSRVWGVPDTQYF.